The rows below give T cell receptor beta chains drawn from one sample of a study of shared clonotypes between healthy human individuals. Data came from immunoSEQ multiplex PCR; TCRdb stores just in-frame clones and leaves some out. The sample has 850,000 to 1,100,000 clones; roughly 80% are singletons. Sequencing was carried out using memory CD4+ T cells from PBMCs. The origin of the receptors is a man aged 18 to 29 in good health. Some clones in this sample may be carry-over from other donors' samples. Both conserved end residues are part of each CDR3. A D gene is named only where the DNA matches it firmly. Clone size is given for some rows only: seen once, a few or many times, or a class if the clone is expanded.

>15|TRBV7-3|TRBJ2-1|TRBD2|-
CASSSGEGSYNEQFF
TGTGCCAGCAGCTCCGGGGAGGGCTCCTACAATGAGCAGTTCTTC
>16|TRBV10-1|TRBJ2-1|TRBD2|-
CASSPNRAGGHNEQFF
TGCGCCAGCAGCCCCAATAGGGCGGGAGGGCACAATGAGCAGTTCTTC
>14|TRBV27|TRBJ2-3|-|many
CASLGRSSTDTQYF
TGTGCCAGCCTCGGGCGCTCTAGCACAGATACGCAGTATTTT
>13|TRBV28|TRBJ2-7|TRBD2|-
CASIRGGSYEQYF
TGTGCCAGCATTCGGGGGGGGTCCTACGAGCAGTACTTC
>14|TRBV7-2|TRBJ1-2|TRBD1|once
CASSRSGQLYGYTF
TGTGCCAGCAGCCGTTCGGGACAGTTATATGGCTACACCTTC
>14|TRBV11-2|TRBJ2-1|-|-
CASSQGWGTNEQFF
TGTGCCAGCAGCCAGGGGTGGGGCACAAATGAGCAGTTCTTC
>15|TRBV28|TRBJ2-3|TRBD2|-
CASSLLAGSTDTQYF
TGTGCCAGCAGTTTACTAGCGGGCAGCACAGATACGCAGTATTTT
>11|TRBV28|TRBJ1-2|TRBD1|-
CASTTGIGYTF
TGTGCCAGCACGACAGGGATTGGCTACACCTTC
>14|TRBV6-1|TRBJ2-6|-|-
CASAAPTGANVLTF
TGTGCCAGCGCGGCCCCAACTGGGGCCAACGTCCTGACTTTC
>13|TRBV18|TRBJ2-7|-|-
CASSPGLNYEQYF
TGTGCCAGCTCACCAGGATTGAACTACGAGCAGTACTTC
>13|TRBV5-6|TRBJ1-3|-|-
CASSLFAGNTIYF
TGTGCCAGCAGCTTGTTCGCCGGAAACACCATATATTTT